The entry below gives a single T cell receptor (beta chain) sequence along with its context. Its antigen is unknown. The sample comes from a study of T-cell reconstitution after alpha-beta-depleted transplantation in children. Study observations and caveats: Fresh T-cell production supplied most of the T-cell counts and diversity seen one year after transplant.

J gave up 2 bases and V 4 bases, and 6 bases lay outside the gene matches. Per the germline V gene, CDR1 is SNHLY and CDR2 is FYNNEI. This CDR3 contains 15 residues. Unique molecular identifiers were incorporated into the prepared TCRbeta library. TCRdb itself ran the PCR reads through MiXCR, one entry per CDR3 protein. The top ten hold about 0.77% of the sample, which has hundreds of thousands of distinct CDR3 sequences, over 10% seen once. V usage is TRBV2 and J usage is TRBJ2-7, with 9 bases aligning to TRBD1. This TCR was sampled from a girl aged 2 to 9 with congenital amegakaryocytic thrombocytopenia, due to receive a stem cell transplant. Source: PBMCs, taken before TCRalphabeta/CD19-depleted stem cell transplant. The CDR3 bases are TGTGCCAGCAGTGTGAGACAGGGGGGCACCTACGAGCAGTACTTC. It specifies CASSVRQGGTYEQYF.